Listed here are 30 T cell receptor beta chains from one sample, sequenced in a study of blood T cell repertoires in COVID-19 (dated by TCRdb to 2020 to 2021). Libraries were constructed by the immunoSEQ multiplex PCR assay. What TCRdb holds here is the immuneACCESS table cut down to in-frame rearrangements. Part of the clones is not present; checked against another copy, under half of the missing clones reflect an unresolved V gene, and the others are unexplained. For this sample there are hundreds of thousands of clones; over 75% appear just once. The ten top clones hold about 1.5% of the sample. What was sequenced was PBMCs or T cells enriched from blood (not recorded which). These receptor sequences come from a young woman who had been exposed to COVID-19.

The chain is built from TRBV19 and TRBJ1-6; 8 nucleotides agree with TRBD1. Trimming at V came to 11 bases and at J to 13 bases, leaving 16 bases not matched to a gene. The germline V gene has CDR1 LNHDA and CDR2 SQIVND (reference sequence). This CDR3 region has 14 residues. As DNA, the CDR3 is TGTGCCGTACAGGGGGAATCGTCGACCGGGCCCCTCCACTTT. Amino acid sequence: CAVQGESSTGPLHF.

V gene TRBV18 combines with J gene TRBJ1-2; D is ambiguous. The V and J ends lost 4 bases and 6 bases respectively, with 18 bases between them. The CDR3 sequence is 15 residues long. The germline CDR1 and CDR2 sequences are KGHSH and LQKENI. The CDR3 nucleotides read TGTGCCAGCTCACAACAGCGGACCCAGGACGATGGCTACACCTTC. Amino acids: CASSQQRTQDDGYTF.

This chain uses TRBV6-5 with TRBJ1-2, with TRBD1 as a possible D gene (5 bases). This CDR3 comprises 16 residues. V was clipped by 2 bases and J by 5 bases, with 18 bases between them. Germline V gives CDR1 MNHEY, CDR2 SVGAGI. As DNA, the CDR3 is TGTGCCAGCAGTTACCCGAGGGGAGTCGGAGGGTATGGCTACACCTTC. This translates into CASSYPRGVGGYGYTF.

In this sample, this clone turned up a few times. The J gene is TRBJ1-6, the V gene TRBV3-1 (or the pseudogene TRBV3-2); a possible D gene is TRBD1 (6 bases). Trimming took 5 bases from V and 9 from J, leaving 17 bases between them. This CDR3 spans 15 amino acids. Per germline, CDR1 LGHDT and CDR2 YNNKEL (reference sequence). This CDR3 is CASSFRQAGSSPLHF. DNA for the CDR3: TGTGCCAGCAGCTTCCGACAGGCTGGGAGTTCACCCCTCCACTTT.

V is TRBV5-1 and J is TRBJ1-5; D may be TRBD1 (5 bases). The V and J ends lost 4 bases and 6 bases respectively, with 11 bases between them. This CDR3 contains 13 residues. From germline, CDR1 is SGHRS and CDR2 YFSETQ. The CDR3 sequence is CASSQGASQPQHF. The CDR3 region has the DNA TGCGCCAGCAGCCAGGGCGCGAGTCAGCCCCAGCATTTT.

The chain carries TRBV28 and TRBJ2-5, with a possible D match to TRBD2 (6 bases). Trimming stripped 3 bases from V and 1 base from J, with 9 bases between. CDR3 length: 14 residues. Germline CDR1 MDHEN, CDR2 SYDVKM. Written as DNA, the CDR3 is TGTGCCAGCAGTTTCACGGGGGTCCAAGAGACCCAGTACTTC. It is translated as CASSFTGVQETQYF.

The chain recombines TRBV7-9 with TRBJ1-2; TRBD1 aligns across 9 bases. Germline CDR1 and CDR2: SEHNR and FQNEAQ (reference sequence). The CDR3 length is 16 residues. With V trimmed by 5 bases and J by 4 bases, 11 bases remained unmatched. DNA for the CDR3: TGTGCCAGCAGCCCCGACAGGGGGGGGCTCGGCTATGGCTACACCTTC. This sequence encodes CASSPDRGGLGYGYTF.

This clone appeared a single time. The chain employs TRBV7-2 and TRBJ2-7, with a possible D match to TRBD2 (5 bases). The CDR3 spans 13 residues. V was pared by 2 bases and J by 3 bases, with 8 bases between. Germline assignment: CDR1 SGHTA and CDR2 FQGNSA. CDR3 nucleotide sequence: TGTGCCAGCAGCTTAATGGGGAGCTACGAGCAGTACTTC. Amino acid sequence: CASSLMGSYEQYF.

CDR3 protein: CASSQDSIRGLAEQETQYF. In DNA form, the CDR3 reads TGCGCCAGCAGCCAAGATTCCATTAGGGGACTAGCGGAACAAGAGACCCAGTACTTC. V is TRBV4-1 and J is TRBJ2-5; 11 nucleotides align to TRBD2. This CDR3 has 19 residues. In germline, CDR1 is MGHRA, CDR2 YSYEKL. The V and J ends lost 0 bases and 2 bases, in that order; junction bases with no gene match: 11.

The chain links TRBV7-2 to TRBJ2-7, with D possibly TRBD1 on 6 matching bases. The length of the CDR3 is 17 residues. In germline, CDR1 is SGHTA, CDR2 FQGNSA. The V gene lost 1 base and the J gene lost 5 bases, with 21 bases spanning the gap. The CDR3 is CASSLDRPGVASDEQYF. DNA of the CDR3: TGTGCCAGCAGCTTAGATCGCCCAGGGGTTGCTTCGGACGAGCAGTACTTC.

The chain employs TRBV27 and TRBJ2-7, with a weak D call TRBD1 (6 bases). The CDR3 consists of 15 residues. Germline CDR1 MNHEY, CDR2 SMNVEV (reference sequence). V was trimmed by 1 base and J by 5 bases, leaving 15 bases between them. The CDR3 DNA is TGTGCCAGCAGTTTATGGCGAGGACAGAGAAACGAGCAGTACTTC. Protein product: CASSLWRGQRNEQYF.

The V gene is TRBV28, the J gene TRBJ1-1; D is possibly TRBD1 (6 bases). The CDR3 loop spans 18 amino acids. Deletions cut 2 bases from V and 0 bases from J, with 19 bases between. Germline CDR1 is MDHEN and CDR2 is SYDVKM. The CDR3 DNA sequence: TGTGCCAGCAGTTTAGAGGGACAAGCCAGACTTATGAACACTGAAGCTTTCTTT. Its protein is CASSLEGQARLMNTEAFF.

The chain employs TRBV29-1 and TRBJ2-5; TRBD1 is a possible D gene (6 bases). Per the germline V gene, CDR1 is SQVTM and CDR2 is ANQGSEA. V lost 6 bases and J 4 bases, leaving 15 bases between the germline ends. The CDR3 spans 13 residues. CDR3 nucleotides: TGCAGCGTCGTACAGGGCGCGACAGAGACCCAGTACTTC. Residues: CSVVQGATETQYF.

This clone was detected only once. Other DNA sequences within the sample encode an identical CDR3. The rearrangement links TRBV19 to TRBJ1-2, with 8 bases aligning to TRBD1. The CDR3 is 14 residues long. In germline, CDR1 is LNHDA, CDR2 SQIVND (reference sequence). After removal of 1 base from V and 2 bases from J, the junction contained 0 bases not matched to a gene. The DNA for the CDR3 is TGTGCCAGTAGTATAGGACAGGGGAACTATGGCTACACCTTC. Protein sequence: CASSIGQGNYGYTF.

J is TRBJ1-4 and V is TRBV28; D may be TRBD1 (6 bases). Trimming removed 7 bases at V and 8 bases at J, with 17 bases between. This CDR3 spans 14 amino acids. The germline V gene has CDR1 MDHEN and CDR2 SYDVKM. CDR3 loop: CASTLGGAGEKLFF. The DNA for the CDR3 is TGTGCCAGCACCCTGGGGGGGGCAGGGGAAAAACTGTTTTTT.

This clone has ten or more counts. This chain joins TRBV25-1 and TRBJ1-2; possible D gene TRBD1, 6 bases. The CDR3 sequence is 16 residues long. Trimming left V 2 bases short and J 6 bases short, with 19 bases between. CDR1 MGHDK and CDR2 SYGVNS come from the germline V gene. In DNA form, the CDR3 reads TGTGCCAGCAGTGAAGTGATGGTGGGGGCACTGGATGGCTACACCTTC. Translation gives CASSEVMVGALDGYTF.

This chain's CDR3 is CASSGRGIPYNEQFF. The CDR3 nucleotides are TGTGCCAGCAGCGGCAGAGGGATTCCCTACAATGAGCAGTTCTTC. The gene calls are TRBV7-8 and TRBJ2-1; a weak D match, TRBD2 (5 bases). Germline loops: CDR1 SGHVS, CDR2 FQNEAQ. The V gene lost 5 bases and the J gene lost 2 bases, with 13 bases spanning the gap. This CDR3 is 15 amino acids long.

V and J are TRBV28 and TRBJ2-4; 9 positions agree with TRBD2. The CDR3 has 20 residues. CDR1 and CDR2 from the germline V gene are MDHEN and SYDVKM. The V and J ends lost 6 bases and 0 bases, in that order; junction bases with no gene match: 18. As DNA, the CDR3 is TGTGCCAGCAGCCCCGGGACTAGCAATCCAAGGTGGCTAGCCAAAAACATTCAGTACTTC. Translation: CASSPGTSNPRWLAKNIQYF.

The chain has TRBV7-9 and TRBJ2-7, with D possibly TRBD1 on 5 matching bases. The CDR3 has 12 residues. Germline lookup yields CDR1 SEHNR and CDR2 FQNEAQ (reference sequence). Trimming pared 4 bases from V and 7 bases from J, leaving 11 bases between. CDR3 sequence: CASSSDTLEQYF. The CDR3 nucleotides read TGTGCCAGCAGCTCGGACACTCTAGAGCAGTACTTC.

The chain couples TRBV18 to TRBJ2-7; D might be TRBD2 (5 bases). With 3 bases removed from V and 2 bases from J, the gap between germline ends came to 11 bases. The CDR3 runs to 14 residues. Looked up from germline, CDR1 is KGHSH and CDR2 is LQKENI. In nucleotides, the CDR3 is TGTGCCAGCTCACCGACGGGATCCCCCTACGAGCAGTACTTC. Amino acid sequence: CASSPTGSPYEQYF.

A single count supports this clone. The genes are TRBV27 and TRBJ2-2; 10 nucleotides line up with TRBD1. Germline V gives CDR1 MNHEY, CDR2 SMNVEV (reference sequence). After removal of 8 bases from V and 2 bases from J, the junction contained 5 bases not matched to a gene. The CDR3 loop spans 15 amino acids. The CDR3 protein is CASSDRGLNTGELFF. CDR3 bases: TGTGCCAGCTCCGACAGGGGGCTTAACACCGGGGAGCTGTTTTTT.

The J gene is TRBJ2-2, the V gene TRBV2; 7 bases match TRBD2. Germline CDR1 SNHLY, CDR2 FYNNEI. CDR3 length equals 15 residues. V trimming: 10 bases; J trimming: 1 base; junction bases outside the gene matches: 9. CDR3 residues: CAIPPKRENTGELFF. The CDR3 bases are TGTGCCATCCCCCCCAAGCGGGAGAACACCGGGGAGCTGTTTTTT.

The chain recombines TRBV24-1 with TRBJ2-2; TRBD1 is a possible D gene (6 bases). V was pared by 6 bases and J by 1 base, with 11 bases between. From germline, CDR1 is KGHDR and CDR2 SFDVKD. CDR3 length equals 15 residues. The CDR3 bases are TGTGCCACCAGTCGGGACAAGTTGAACACCGGGGAGCTGTTTTTT. Amino acids: CATSRDKLNTGELFF.

The V and J genes are TRBV23-1 and TRBJ1-2, with TRBD1 identical over 8 bases. TRBV23-1 is given ORF status, its function remaining uncertain. The CDR3 extends over 15 amino acids. Trimming removed 4 bases from V and 5 bases from J; junction bases left unmatched: 9. The CDR3, as DNA: TGCGCCAGCAGTCCCCAGGGGGCAAGGATTTATGGCTACACCTTC. It yields the protein CASSPQGARIYGYTF.

The chain is built from TRBV19 and TRBJ1-5, with D perhaps TRBD1 (6 bases). CDR3 length: 14 amino acids. V dropped 9 bases and J dropped 4 bases, with 16 bases sitting between them. Germline CDR1 LNHDA, CDR2 SQIVND (reference sequence). The CDR3 DNA reads TGTGCCAGCTCAGGACAGTTTGCGAATCAGCCCCAGCATTTT. This translates into CASSGQFANQPQHF.

This rearrangement joins TRBV20-1 to TRBJ1-2; a possible D gene is TRBD1 (5 bases). Between the trimmed V and J ends, which lost 5 bases and 4 bases, there was a span of 8 bases. This CDR3 contains 11 residues. The germline V gene has CDR1 DFQATT and CDR2 SNEGSKA (reference sequence). CDR3 residues: CSAPGPYGYTF. The DNA for the CDR3 is TGCAGTGCTCCAGGGCCCTATGGCTACACCTTC.

The chain is built from TRBV11-2 and TRBJ2-7; no definite D call. The germline gives CDR1 SGHAT, CDR2 FQNNGV. Trimming took 5 bases from V and 3 from J, leaving 11 bases between them. This CDR3 has 13 residues. The CDR3 region has the DNA TGTGCCAGCAGCCAGTTCGATGGCTACGAGCAGTACTTC. Its protein is CASSQFDGYEQYF.

This chain uses TRBV7-9 with TRBJ2-5; 7 bases line up with TRBD2. In germline, CDR1 is SEHNR, CDR2 FQNEAQ (reference sequence). The CDR3 totals 16 residues. The trim removed 5 bases at V and 5 bases at J, leaving 14 bases unmatched. The chain's CDR3 is CASSPSVYVGGETQYF. CDR3 DNA sequence: TGTGCCAGCAGCCCGAGCGTTTATGTGGGAGGGGAGACCCAGTACTTC.

The chain combines TRBV14 with TRBJ2-5; 12 bases match TRBD2. Germline V CDR1 and CDR2: SGHDN, FVKESK. V was clipped by 4 bases and J by 3 bases; unmatched bases: 6. This CDR3 contains 16 residues. CDR3 region: CASSLLAGGPEETQYF. The CDR3 DNA reads as TGTGCCAGCAGCCTTCTAGCGGGGGGGCCAGAAGAGACCCAGTACTTC.

The V call is TRBV19, the J call TRBJ2-7; TRBD1 agrees at 12 bases. The ends lost 4 bases at V and 1 base at J; junction bases unmatched: 11. Germline values: CDR1 LNHDA, CDR2 SQIVND (reference sequence). This CDR3 region has 18 residues. In DNA, the CDR3 is TGTGCCAGTAGTACCCGATTGGGACAGGGGGCGAAGTCCTACGAGCAGTACTTC. Amino acid sequence: CASSTRLGQGAKSYEQYF.